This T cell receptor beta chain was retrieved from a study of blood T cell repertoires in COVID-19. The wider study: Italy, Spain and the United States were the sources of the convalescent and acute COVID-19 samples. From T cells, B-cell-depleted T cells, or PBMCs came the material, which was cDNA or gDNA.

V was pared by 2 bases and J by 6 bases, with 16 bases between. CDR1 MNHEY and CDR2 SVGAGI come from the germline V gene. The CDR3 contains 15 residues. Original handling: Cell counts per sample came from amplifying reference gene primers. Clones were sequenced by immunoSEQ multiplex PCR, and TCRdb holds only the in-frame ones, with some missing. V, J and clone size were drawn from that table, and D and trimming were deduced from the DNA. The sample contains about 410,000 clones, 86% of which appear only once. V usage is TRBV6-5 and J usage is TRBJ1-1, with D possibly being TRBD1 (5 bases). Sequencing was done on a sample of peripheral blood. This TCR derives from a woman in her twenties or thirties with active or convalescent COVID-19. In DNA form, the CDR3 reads TGTGCCAGCAGTTACACCCTCGACAGTAAAGCTGAAGCTTTCTTT. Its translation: CASSYTLDSKAEAFF.